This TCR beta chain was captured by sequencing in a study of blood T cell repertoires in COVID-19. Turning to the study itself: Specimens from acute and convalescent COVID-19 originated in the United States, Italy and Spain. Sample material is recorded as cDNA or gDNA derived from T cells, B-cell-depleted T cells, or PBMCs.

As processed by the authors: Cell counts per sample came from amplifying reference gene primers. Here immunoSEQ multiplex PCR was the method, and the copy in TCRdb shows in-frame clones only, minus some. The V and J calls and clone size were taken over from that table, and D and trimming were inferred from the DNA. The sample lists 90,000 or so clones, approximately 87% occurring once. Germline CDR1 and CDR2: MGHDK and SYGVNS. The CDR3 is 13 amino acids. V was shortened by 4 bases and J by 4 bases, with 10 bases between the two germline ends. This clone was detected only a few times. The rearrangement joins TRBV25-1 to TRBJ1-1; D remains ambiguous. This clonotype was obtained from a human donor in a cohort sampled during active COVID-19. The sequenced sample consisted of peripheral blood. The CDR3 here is CASSGLLATEAFF. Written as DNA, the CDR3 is TGTGCCAGCAGTGGATTGCTGGCCACTGAAGCTTTCTTT.